This is a list of T cell receptor beta chains from one sample in a study of identical twins. One entry per CDR3 protein results from TCRdb running MiXCR on the 5' RACE reads. The sample contains 300,000 or so distinct CDR3 sequences, more than 8% of which appear only once. The same sample was also studied in work on yellow fever vaccine responses in identical twins.

Sequenced input: CD8+ T cells sorted from blood. These receptors came from a woman younger than 35 in good health. CDR3s include the opening cysteine and the closing phenylalanine or tryptophan. A D gene is named only where the DNA matches it firmly. The size entry is marked missing in some rows and otherwise reads once, few, many or a size class.

abundance: .; v_gene: TRBV5-5; d_gene: .; j_gene: TRBJ2-6; CDR3aa: CASSLVNSGANVLTF; CDR3nt: TGTGCCAGCAGCTTGGTGAACTCTGGGGCCAACGTCCTGACTTTC
abundance: .; v_gene: TRBV12-3/TRBV12-4; d_gene: .; j_gene: TRBJ2-2; CDR3aa: CALRDTGELFF; CDR3nt: TGTGCCCTGAGAGACACCGGGGAGCTGTTTTTT
abundance: many; v_gene: TRBV15; d_gene: TRBD1; j_gene: TRBJ1-5; CDR3aa: CATSSPRAGQGDQPQHF; CDR3nt: TGTGCCACCAGCAGCCCCAGGGCGGGACAGGGGGATCAGCCCCAGCATTTT
abundance: few; v_gene: TRBV4-1; d_gene: .; j_gene: TRBJ2-2; CDR3aa: CASSQEVVSYTGELFF; CDR3nt: TGCGCCAGCAGCCAAGAAGTAGTTAGCTACACCGGGGAGCTGTTTTTT
abundance: many; v_gene: TRBV12-3/TRBV12-4; d_gene: .; j_gene: TRBJ2-3; CDR3aa: CASSFDTQYF; CDR3nt: TGTGCCAGCAGTTTCGATACGCAGTATTTT
abundance: .; v_gene: TRBV12-3/TRBV12-4; d_gene: TRBD2; j_gene: TRBJ2-3; CDR3aa: CASSFSGYTDTQYF; CDR3nt: TGTGCCAGCAGTTTTAGCGGGTACACAGATACGCAGTATTTT
abundance: many; v_gene: TRBV20-1; d_gene: .; j_gene: TRBJ2-1; CDR3aa: CSAGNYADNEQFF; CDR3nt: TGCAGTGCTGGGAACTATGCTGACAATGAGCAGTTCTTC
abundance: few; v_gene: TRBV7-8; d_gene: .; j_gene: TRBJ1-2; CDR3aa: CASSLGAGDGYTF; CDR3nt: TGTGCCAGCAGCTTGGGGGCGGGGGATGGCTACACCTTC
abundance: .; v_gene: TRBV6-5; d_gene: .; j_gene: TRBJ2-7; CDR3aa: CASSYGPNPEQYF; CDR3nt: TGTGCCAGCAGTTACGGCCCTAACCCCGAGCAGTACTTC
abundance: few; v_gene: TRBV7-6; d_gene: TRBD2; j_gene: TRBJ2-1; CDR3aa: CASSLGTGGLAGGMINNEQFF; CDR3nt: TGTGCCAGCAGCTTAGGGACAGGGGGACTAGCGGGAGGTATGATCAACAATGAGCAGTTCTTC
abundance: many; v_gene: TRBV4-2; d_gene: .; j_gene: TRBJ1-1; CDR3aa: CASSQGVEAFF; CDR3nt: TGTGCCAGCAGCCAAGGTGTAGAAGCTTTCTTT
abundance: .; v_gene: TRBV2; d_gene: .; j_gene: TRBJ2-3; CDR3aa: CASTSIRLDTDTQYF; CDR3nt: TGTGCCAGCACATCCATTCGACTAGACACAGATACGCAGTATTTT
abundance: few; v_gene: TRBV11-2; d_gene: .; j_gene: TRBJ1-6; CDR3aa: CASSLGPPSGSPLHF; CDR3nt: TGTGCCAGCAGCTTAGGGCCCCCGAGCGGCTCACCCCTCCACTTT
abundance: many; v_gene: TRBV3-1; d_gene: .; j_gene: TRBJ2-2; CDR3aa: CASSADTGELFF; CDR3nt: TGTGCCAGCAGCGCCGACACCGGGGAGCTGTTTTTT
abundance: many; v_gene: TRBV24-1; d_gene: .; j_gene: TRBJ1-5; CDR3aa: CATSPGGNQPQHF; CDR3nt: TGTGCCACCAGTCCAGGGGGCAATCAGCCCCAGCATTTT
abundance: many; v_gene: TRBV13; d_gene: TRBD1; j_gene: TRBJ2-7; CDR3aa: CASSRGGQGDYEQYF; CDR3nt: TGTGCCAGCAGTAGGGGCGGGCAGGGGGACTACGAGCAGTACTTC
abundance: .; v_gene: TRBV11-2; d_gene: TRBD2; j_gene: TRBJ2-3; CDR3aa: CASSPKTTSGRALVTQYF; CDR3nt: TGTGCCAGCAGCCCCAAGACGACTAGCGGGAGGGCCTTAGTTACGCAGTATTTT
abundance: .; v_gene: TRBV29-1; d_gene: .; j_gene: TRBJ2-7; CDR3aa: CSVARGPGYEQYF; CDR3nt: TGCAGCGTTGCCAGGGGCCCCGGCTACGAGCAGTACTTC
abundance: .; v_gene: TRBV9; d_gene: TRBD1; j_gene: TRBJ1-2; CDR3aa: CASSLQGQLGYTF; CDR3nt: TGTGCCAGCAGCTTACAGGGGCAACTAGGCTACACCTTC
abundance: .; v_gene: TRBV14; d_gene: .; j_gene: TRBJ2-1; CDR3aa: CASREEGGSYNEQFF; CDR3nt: TGTGCCAGCAGGGAAGAGGGGGGCTCCTACAATGAGCAGTTCTTC
abundance: .; v_gene: TRBV9; d_gene: TRBD1; j_gene: TRBJ1-1; CDR3aa: CASSLPLGTGNTEAFF; CDR3nt: TGTGCCAGCAGCCTTCCGTTGGGGACAGGGAACACTGAAGCTTTCTTT
abundance: once; v_gene: TRBV4-3; d_gene: TRBD1; j_gene: TRBJ2-2; CDR3aa: CASSQDRWTGVNTGELFF; CDR3nt: TGCGCCAGCAGCCAAGATCGATGGACAGGGGTTAACACCGGGGAGCTGTTTTTT
abundance: few; v_gene: TRBV12-3/TRBV12-4; d_gene: .; j_gene: TRBJ2-5; CDR3aa: CASSPDGAQPGTQYF; CDR3nt: TGTGCCAGCAGCCCAGACGGGGCGCAGCCGGGGACCCAGTACTTC
abundance: .; v_gene: TRBV3-1; d_gene: .; j_gene: TRBJ1-1; CDR3aa: CASSQEDRNTEAFF; CDR3nt: TGTGCCAGCAGCCAAGAAGACAGGAACACTGAAGCTTTCTTT
abundance: .; v_gene: TRBV29-1; d_gene: TRBD2; j_gene: TRBJ2-3; CDR3aa: CSVGNLAGGKFGTDTQYF; CDR3nt: TGCAGCGTCGGGAACCTAGCGGGAGGTAAATTCGGCACAGATACGCAGTATTTT
abundance: many; v_gene: TRBV4-3; d_gene: TRBD1; j_gene: TRBJ2-7; CDR3aa: CASSQDHGTGYEQYF; CDR3nt: TGCGCCAGCAGCCAAGATCACGGGACAGGCTACGAGCAGTACTTC
abundance: many; v_gene: TRBV6-4; d_gene: .; j_gene: TRBJ2-2; CDR3aa: CASSDSFGVTGELFF; CDR3nt: TGTGCCAGCAGTGACTCGTTTGGAGTCACCGGGGAGCTGTTTTTT
abundance: many; v_gene: TRBV14; d_gene: TRBD1; j_gene: TRBJ2-7; CDR3aa: CASSRDRDEQYF; CDR3nt: TGTGCCAGCAGCCGCGACAGGGACGAGCAGTACTTC
abundance: .; v_gene: TRBV7-9; d_gene: .; j_gene: TRBJ2-5; CDR3aa: CASSLSQGRETQYF; CDR3nt: TGTGCCAGCAGCTTATCTCAGGGCCGAGAGACCCAGTACTTC
abundance: many; v_gene: TRBV12-3/TRBV12-4; d_gene: .; j_gene: TRBJ2-7; CDR3aa: CASRVRGSYEQYF; CDR3nt: TGTGCCAGCCGCGTTCGGGGCTCCTACGAGCAGTACTTC
abundance: .; v_gene: TRBV5-5; d_gene: .; j_gene: TRBJ2-4; CDR3aa: CASSPGDIQYF; CDR3nt: TGTGCCAGCAGCCCCGGGGACATTCAGTACTTC
abundance: .; v_gene: TRBV4-1; d_gene: .; j_gene: TRBJ1-1; CDR3aa: CASSGTGEIDEAFF; CDR3nt: TGCGCCAGCTCCGGCACGGGGGAGATCGATGAAGCTTTCTTT
abundance: many; v_gene: TRBV7-6; d_gene: .; j_gene: TRBJ2-7; CDR3aa: CASRKTSYHEQYF; CDR3nt: TGTGCCAGCAGAAAAACTAGCTACCACGAGCAGTACTTC
abundance: .; v_gene: TRBV7-9; d_gene: .; j_gene: TRBJ2-2; CDR3aa: CASSFSWTGELFF; CDR3nt: TGTGCCAGCAGCTTTTCGTGGACCGGGGAGCTGTTTTTT
abundance: few; v_gene: TRBV7-9; d_gene: .; j_gene: TRBJ2-5; CDR3aa: CASSLSQWAGETQYF; CDR3nt: TGTGCCAGCAGCTTAAGTCAGTGGGCCGGGGAGACCCAGTACTTC
abundance: .; v_gene: TRBV2; d_gene: TRBD2; j_gene: TRBJ2-7; CDR3aa: CASWRGGWTGPPPYEQYF; CDR3nt: TGTGCCAGCTGGCGGGGGGGATGGACAGGCCCCCCTCCCTACGAGCAGTACTTC
abundance: .; v_gene: TRBV9; d_gene: .; j_gene: TRBJ2-6; CDR3aa: CASRGGTDSGANVLTF; CDR3nt: TGTGCCAGCAGGGGGGGGACAGACTCTGGGGCCAACGTCCTGACTTTC
abundance: .; v_gene: TRBV12-3/TRBV12-4; d_gene: TRBD2; j_gene: TRBJ2-1; CDR3aa: CASTGLVGGEQFF; CDR3nt: TGTGCCAGCACGGGACTAGTAGGGGGTGAGCAGTTCTTC
abundance: many; v_gene: TRBV28; d_gene: TRBD2; j_gene: TRBJ2-1; CDR3aa: CASSLYSGTIYNEQFF; CDR3nt: TGTGCCAGCAGTTTATACTCTGGGACTATTTACAATGAGCAGTTCTTC
abundance: many; v_gene: TRBV5-6; d_gene: .; j_gene: TRBJ1-2; CDR3aa: CASSLVNTANYGYTF; CDR3nt: TGTGCCAGCAGCTTGGTGAACACCGCTAACTATGGCTACACCTTC
abundance: few; v_gene: TRBV29-1; d_gene: .; j_gene: TRBJ2-7; CDR3aa: CSVEGVGYEQYF; CDR3nt: TGCAGCGTTGAAGGGGTTGGCTACGAGCAGTACTTC
abundance: few; v_gene: TRBV6-1; d_gene: .; j_gene: TRBJ2-1; CDR3aa: CASSQGSSAYNEQFF; CDR3nt: TGTGCCAGCAGTCAGGGGTCTAGCGCCTACAATGAGCAGTTCTTC
abundance: .; v_gene: TRBV6-5; d_gene: .; j_gene: TRBJ2-1; CDR3aa: CASSYLPRDYNEQFF; CDR3nt: TGTGCCAGCAGTTACCTACCCCGGGACTACAATGAGCAGTTCTTC
abundance: many; v_gene: TRBV20-1; d_gene: .; j_gene: TRBJ2-5; CDR3aa: CSARAGGGAETQYF; CDR3nt: TGCAGTGCTAGAGCAGGGGGAGGGGCGGAGACCCAGTACTTC
abundance: .; v_gene: TRBV30; d_gene: .; j_gene: TRBJ1-4; CDR3aa: CAWSAILLGEKLFF; CDR3nt: TGTGCCTGGAGTGCAATTCTCCTCGGTGAAAAACTGTTTTTT
abundance: .; v_gene: TRBV12-3/TRBV12-4; d_gene: .; j_gene: TRBJ2-5; CDR3aa: CASRLPPSTNQETQYF; CDR3nt: TGTGCCAGCAGACTGCCGCCGAGCACGAACCAAGAGACCCAGTACTTC
abundance: many; v_gene: TRBV6-5; d_gene: .; j_gene: TRBJ2-2; CDR3aa: CASSYNTGELFF; CDR3nt: TGTGCCAGCAGTTACAACACCGGGGAGCTGTTTTTT
abundance: few; v_gene: TRBV5-1; d_gene: .; j_gene: TRBJ2-7; CDR3aa: CASSMGGASYEQYF; CDR3nt: TGCGCCAGCAGCATGGGGGGGGCCTCCTACGAGCAGTACTTC
abundance: many; v_gene: TRBV14; d_gene: TRBD2; j_gene: TRBJ2-3; CDR3aa: CASSQDRWGTTTDTQYF; CDR3nt: TGTGCCAGCAGCCAAGATCGGTGGGGGACTACGACAGATACGCAGTATTTT
abundance: few; v_gene: TRBV7-3; d_gene: TRBD2; j_gene: TRBJ2-3; CDR3aa: CASSPGTSGGTQYF; CDR3nt: TGTGCCAGCAGTCCCGGGACTAGCGGGGGTACGCAGTATTTT
abundance: many; v_gene: TRBV6-2/TRBV6-3; d_gene: TRBD2; j_gene: TRBJ2-5; CDR3aa: CASSSGLAGALGETQYF; CDR3nt: TGTGCCAGCAGCTCGGGACTAGCGGGAGCGTTAGGAGAGACCCAGTACTTC
abundance: .; v_gene: TRBV4-3; d_gene: TRBD2; j_gene: TRBJ2-2; CDR3aa: CASSQDRLAATGELFF; CDR3nt: TGCGCCAGCAGCCAAGATCGGCTAGCGGCCACCGGGGAGCTGTTTTTT
abundance: many; v_gene: TRBV12-3/TRBV12-4; d_gene: TRBD1; j_gene: TRBJ1-2; CDR3aa: CASSERDRVGYGYTF; CDR3nt: TGTGCCAGCAGTGAGAGGGACAGGGTTGGGTATGGCTACACCTTC
abundance: .; v_gene: TRBV28; d_gene: .; j_gene: TRBJ2-7; CDR3aa: CASSEDTSYEQYF; CDR3nt: TGTGCCAGCAGTGAAGACACCTCCTACGAGCAGTACTTC
abundance: .; v_gene: TRBV11-2; d_gene: .; j_gene: TRBJ2-1; CDR3aa: CASSPGPGGNEQFF; CDR3nt: TGTGCCAGCAGCCCGGGACCCGGAGGGAATGAGCAGTTCTTC